The clone carrying this TCR beta chain came up a few times. Its cognate antigen is unknown. The CDR3 contains 14 residues. Germline V gene data show CDR1 as SGHRS and CDR2 as YFSETQ. Trimming took off 0 bases at V and 4 bases at J, with 8 bases between the two ends. The data originate from a study of CD8+CD57+ T cells in acquired aplastic anemia. CD8+CD57+ cell expansion had been shown by flow cytometry in patients chosen for sequencing. As a group, the patients uniformly had severe acquired aplastic anemia. Blood sampling was performed on the patients, and none of them had received therapy by then. Study results and caveats: Both patients and controls carried the same twenty-nine CD8+ CDR3 sequences.

CDR3 and TCR beta VDJ profiling relied on a genomic DNA template. TCRdb ran MiXCR on the reads and lists one entry per CDR3 protein. Here the sample spans 450,000 to 600,000 distinct CDR3 sequences, approximately 33% being singletons. The clonotype comes from a human donor with aplastic anemia. The chain carries TRBV5-1 and TRBJ1-3; D is unresolved. The specimen sequenced was sorted CD4+, CD8+, or CD8+CD57+ T cells (not recorded which) from PBMCs. The CDR3 spells CASSLGQEGNTIYF. The DNA for the CDR3 is TGCGCCAGCAGCTTGGGGCAGGAGGGAAACACCATATATTTT.